This TCR beta chain was captured by sequencing in a study of blood T cell repertoires in COVID-19. The wider study: Collection of acute and convalescent COVID-19 samples took place in the United States, Italy and Spain. From T cells, B-cell-depleted T cells, or PBMCs came the material, which was cDNA or gDNA.

The germline V gene encodes CDR1 SGHTA and CDR2 FQGNSA. The CDR3 loop spans 14 amino acids. V gave up 5 bases and J gave up 3 bases, with 13 bases separating them. Authors' data handling: How many nucleated cells were present was estimated from reference gene primer amplification. Assay used: immunoSEQ multiplex PCR; TCRdb lists only in-frame clones, some missing. Clone size and V and J calls were adopted from that table, with D and trimming inferred from the DNA. The top ten clones hold 6.2% of a sample with 35,000 to 50,000 clones, roughly 71% of them seen once. This chain uses TRBV7-2 with TRBJ1-2, with D possibly TRBD1 on 5 matching bases. This clonotype originated in an older man with acute or convalescent COVID-19. The sequencing sample was made of peripheral blood. The CDR3 region has the DNA TGTGCCAGCAGCCTCGGACACGGACACTATGGCTACACCTTC. This codes for CASSLGHGHYGYTF.